This T cell receptor (beta chain) originates from a study of control samples from healthy donors and cancer patients. TCRdb keeps only in-frame clones here, not all; method: immunoSEQ multiplex PCR. The sample contains about 120,000 clones, 70% to 90% of which appear only once. Germline CDR1 is SGHRS and CDR2 is YFSETQ. Trimming took off 4 bases at V and 1 base at J, with 9 bases between the two ends. This CDR3 region has 13 residues. The rearrangement joins TRBV5-1 to TRBJ2-7; D remains unclear. This TCR derives from a woman in her seventies in good health. Sample: blood. CDR3 protein: CASSRDRSYEQYF. The CDR3 DNA is TGCGCCAGCAGCAGAGACCGATCCTACGAGCAGTACTTC.